This T cell receptor beta chain is drawn from a study of blood T cell repertoires in COVID-19. Study information: The United States, Italy and Spain provided the acute and convalescent COVID-19 samples.

CDR3 length: 18 amino acids. V dropped 4 bases and J dropped 0; count of bases not matched to a gene: 9. CDR1 SGHDT and CDR2 YYEEEE come from the germline V gene. Authors' methods: Cell counts per sample came from amplifying reference gene primers. Measured with immunoSEQ multiplex PCR; TCRdb has only the in-frame clones, and not every one. V and J calls and clone size are those listed in that table; D and trimming were worked out from the DNA. The repertoire holds 55,000 to 65,000 clones, about 80% seen once, with about 3.2% in the top ten. The sample was peripheral blood. The rearrangement links TRBV5-6 to TRBJ2-1; 11 bases fit TRBD2. The TCR originated in a man in his 60s with acute or convalescent COVID-19. The CDR3 loop reads CASSRTSGRLLSYNEQFF. CDR3 nucleotides: TGTGCCAGCAGCCGGACTAGCGGGCGACTCCTCTCCTACAATGAGCAGTTCTTC.